These T cell receptor beta chains were read from a single sample in a study of T-cell reconstitution after alpha-beta-depleted transplantation in children. A single record per CDR3 protein comes from TCRdb applying MiXCR to the PCR reads. Of 440,000 or so distinct CDR3 sequences in the sample, around two fifths were seen once. The specimen comprised PBMCs, sampled before TCRalphabeta/CD19-depleted stem cell transplant. The source is a girl aged 2-15 years with aplastic anemia, due to receive a stem cell transplant. The CDR3 runs from the conserved cysteine through the conserved F or W. Fields, in order: D gene, J gene, V gene, clone size, CDR3 DNA, CDR3 protein. D genes are given only for firm matches. The size entry is marked missing in some rows and otherwise reads once, few, many or a size class.

d_gene: .
j_gene: TRBJ1-3
v_gene: TRBV5-5
abundance: .
CDR3nt: TGTGCCAGCAGCTTGGCCCTGGGGGTCACCATATATTTT
CDR3aa: CASSLALGVTIYF

d_gene: .
j_gene: TRBJ2-1
v_gene: TRBV2
abundance: once
CDR3nt: TGTGCCAGCAGTAGTATGAGCTCCTACAATGAGCAGTTCTTC
CDR3aa: CASSSMSSYNEQFF

d_gene: TRBD2
j_gene: TRBJ2-7
v_gene: TRBV29-1
abundance: many
CDR3nt: TGCAGCGTCGTAGAGCCGGGACTAGCGGGAACCTACGAGCAGTACTTC
CDR3aa: CSVVEPGLAGTYEQYF

d_gene: TRBD1
j_gene: TRBJ1-1
v_gene: TRBV6-1
abundance: .
CDR3nt: TGTGCCAGCAGTCAAACAGGGGCGGCCTTTGAAGCTTTCTTT
CDR3aa: CASSQTGAAFEAFF

d_gene: .
j_gene: TRBJ1-2
v_gene: TRBV20-1
abundance: few
CDR3nt: TGCAGTGCAAGGATGACCCCGGACAGCGCGCGGCATGGCTACACCTTC
CDR3aa: CSARMTPDSARHGYTF

d_gene: TRBD1
j_gene: TRBJ2-7
v_gene: TRBV29-1
abundance: many
CDR3nt: TGCAGCGTTGGGGGGACAGGGGCTGGGTACGAGCAGTACTTC
CDR3aa: CSVGGTGAGYEQYF

d_gene: .
j_gene: TRBJ2-2
v_gene: TRBV7-2
abundance: .
CDR3nt: TGTGCCAGCAGCTTAGCCGCGGCCGGGGAGCTGTTTTTT
CDR3aa: CASSLAAAGELFF

d_gene: TRBD2
j_gene: TRBJ2-5
v_gene: TRBV11-1
abundance: .
CDR3nt: TGTGCCAGCAGCCTCGCCGCGAGACTAGCGGGAGTGGAGAAGACCCAGTACTTC
CDR3aa: CASSLAARLAGVEKTQYF

d_gene: TRBD1
j_gene: TRBJ2-5
v_gene: TRBV7-9
abundance: many
CDR3nt: TGTGCCAGCAGCTTAGGACCGACAGGGGGTTTCTTCGAGACCCAGTACTTC
CDR3aa: CASSLGPTGGFFETQYF

d_gene: .
j_gene: TRBJ2-7
v_gene: TRBV30
abundance: .
CDR3nt: TGTGCCTGGAGTGTACCGGGGGCACCCCAGATGCAGTACTTC
CDR3aa: CAWSVPGAPQMQYF

d_gene: TRBD2
j_gene: TRBJ2-1
v_gene: TRBV28
abundance: .
CDR3nt: TGTGCCACCTATAGCGGGGTCGACAATGAGCAGTTCTTC
CDR3aa: CATYSGVDNEQFF

d_gene: .
j_gene: TRBJ1-1
v_gene: TRBV13
abundance: .
CDR3nt: TGTGCCAGCACTCGGGGCTTGAACACTGAAGCTTTCTTT
CDR3aa: CASTRGLNTEAFF

d_gene: .
j_gene: TRBJ1-1
v_gene: TRBV29-1
abundance: .
CDR3nt: TGCAGCGTTGTCCAGAACACTGAAGCTTTCTTT
CDR3aa: CSVVQNTEAFF

d_gene: .
j_gene: TRBJ2-1
v_gene: TRBV12-3/TRBV12-4
abundance: many
CDR3nt: TGTGCCAGCAGTTCAATAGCGGCGTCAGGAAATGAGCAGTTCTTC
CDR3aa: CASSSIAASGNEQFF

d_gene: TRBD2
j_gene: TRBJ2-1
v_gene: TRBV27
abundance: .
CDR3nt: TGTGCCAGCACCCTGAGTTCTAGCGGGAGAAATGAGCAGTTCTTC
CDR3aa: CASTLSSSGRNEQFF

d_gene: .
j_gene: TRBJ2-7
v_gene: TRBV5-1
abundance: once
CDR3nt: TGCGCCAGCAGCTCTCAGGACCGCGAGCAGTACTTC
CDR3aa: CASSSQDREQYF

d_gene: TRBD1
j_gene: TRBJ2-5
v_gene: TRBV10-3
abundance: many
CDR3nt: TGTGCCATCAGTGAGTCGGACAGGAGGGAGACCCAGTACTTC
CDR3aa: CAISESDRRETQYF

d_gene: .
j_gene: TRBJ2-5
v_gene: TRBV5-1
abundance: .
CDR3nt: TGTGCCAGCAGCTTCCAGGGGGGGCAGGAGACCCAGTACTTC
CDR3aa: CASSFQGGQETQYF

d_gene: TRBD1
j_gene: TRBJ1-3
v_gene: TRBV20-1
abundance: .
CDR3nt: TGCAGTGCTGCAGACAGGGTCTTTGGAAACACCATATATTTT
CDR3aa: CSAADRVFGNTIYF

d_gene: TRBD1
j_gene: TRBJ1-1
v_gene: TRBV6-1
abundance: .
CDR3nt: TGTGCCAGCAGAACCCAGACAGGGGCGAACACTGAAGCTTTCTTT
CDR3aa: CASRTQTGANTEAFF

d_gene: TRBD1
j_gene: TRBJ2-5
v_gene: TRBV15
abundance: medium-sized
CDR3nt: TGTGCCACCAGCAGATTCGGGGACAGCCACCAAGAGACCCAGTACTTC
CDR3aa: CATSRFGDSHQETQYF

d_gene: TRBD1
j_gene: TRBJ2-6
v_gene: TRBV20-1
abundance: many
CDR3nt: TGCAGTGCTGGGACAGGGGGCCTCTCTGGGGCCAACGTCCTGACTTTC
CDR3aa: CSAGTGGLSGANVLTF

d_gene: TRBD2
j_gene: TRBJ2-7
v_gene: TRBV15
abundance: .
CDR3nt: TGTGCCAGCACTAGCGACTATAGCTCCTACGAGCAGTACTTC
CDR3aa: CASTSDYSSYEQYF

d_gene: .
j_gene: TRBJ2-7
v_gene: TRBV24-1
abundance: .
CDR3nt: TGTACCACCAGTGACAACCGAACCCCCGGGGTAGAGCAGTACTTC
CDR3aa: CTTSDNRTPGVEQYF

d_gene: TRBD2
j_gene: TRBJ2-7
v_gene: TRBV20-1
abundance: .
CDR3nt: TGCAGTGCCGCTCGTATGGCTAGCGGTTTTGAGGAGCAGTACTTC
CDR3aa: CSAARMASGFEEQYF

d_gene: .
j_gene: TRBJ2-7
v_gene: TRBV6-5
abundance: .
CDR3nt: TGTGCCAGCAGGCACCTCGACTACAGCTACGAGCAGTACTTC
CDR3aa: CASRHLDYSYEQYF

d_gene: TRBD2
j_gene: TRBJ2-1
v_gene: TRBV7-2
abundance: .
CDR3nt: TGTGCCAGCAGCTCATCGGGACTAGCTAGCGATGAGCAGTTCTTC
CDR3aa: CASSSSGLASDEQFF

d_gene: .
j_gene: TRBJ1-1
v_gene: TRBV20-1
abundance: .
CDR3nt: TGCAGTGCCCCAGGGGAGGGGAAGAACACTGAAGCTTTCTTT
CDR3aa: CSAPGEGKNTEAFF

d_gene: TRBD2
j_gene: TRBJ2-7
v_gene: TRBV12-3/TRBV12-4
abundance: many
CDR3nt: TGTGCCAGCAGCTTCGGACTAGCGGGTTCCTACGAGCAGTACTTC
CDR3aa: CASSFGLAGSYEQYF